This T cell receptor (beta chain) was documented in a study of blood T cell repertoires in COVID-19. Study details: The United States, Italy and Spain were the sources of the acute and convalescent COVID-19 samples. Nucleic acid was either cDNA or gDNA, and it came from T cells, B-cell-depleted T cells, or PBMCs.

In germline, CDR1 is SEHNR, CDR2 FQNEAQ (reference sequence). CDR3 length: 13 amino acids. Trimming shortened V by 5 bases and J by 10 bases, and 12 bases separated the two germline ends. In the original processing: Reference gene primers were amplified, and this amplification served to estimate nucleated cell counts. Generated by immunoSEQ multiplex PCR, the TCRdb table keeps only in-frame clones and is missing some. V and J calls and clone size come straight from that table; D and trimming were deduced from the DNA. Found here are more than 200,000 clones, less than 90% of them singletons; the top ten hold under 0.9%.

The sequence was collected from a man aged 35 to 55 with acute or convalescent COVID-19. Sequenced material: peripheral blood. The chain employs TRBV7-9 and TRBJ1-6; no definite D call. DNA for the CDR3: TGTGCCAGCAGCCCGTTGACGGAGTCACCCCTCCACTTT. Protein sequence: CASSPLTESPLHF.